This T cell receptor (beta chain) was sequenced in a study of cytomegalovirus exposure and HLA in healthy donors. The study's findings and limits: About 87% or about 30% of the time was how often most TCR beta V segments were productive, according to an earlier analysis.

This clone appeared a few times. Its antigen remains unknown. The PCR was carried out with 60 Vbeta primers and 13 Jbeta primers. TCRdb keeps only in-frame clones here, not all; method: immunoSEQ multiplex PCR. Of about 150,000 clones listed, approximately 85% are singletons. This CDR3 spans 13 amino acids. CDR1 is LGHNA and CDR2 is YSLEER in the germline V gene. Trimming pared 0 bases from V and 5 bases from J, leaving 7 bases between. The receptor comes from a woman in her forties or fifties in good health and CMV-seropositive. The chain combines TRBV4-3 with TRBJ1-1; D unresolved. Sequenced material: PBMCs. The DNA for the CDR3 is TGCGCCAGCAGCCAAGAAGCACAGACTGAAGCTTTCTTT. Its translation: CASSQEAQTEAFF.